These 25 T cell receptor beta chains came from one sample sequenced in a study of post-analysis software for immune sequencing data. Study results and limitations: Five or six TRBV segments, TRBV5-6, TRBV5-1 and TRBV20-1 among them, were found more frequent in patients than controls.

Their specific antigens are unknown. Unique molecular identifiers tagged the TCR beta cDNA libraries. Using its own MiXCR run on the PCR reads, TCRdb lists one record per CDR3 protein. The sample includes 600,000 to 750,000 distinct CDR3 sequences, 55% to 60% of them seen just once. The specimen was blood. These receptor sequences come from a girl aged 2-9 years with multiple sclerosis.

The chain links TRBV6-2 or TRBV6-3 to TRBJ2-7, with TRBD1 matching over 7 bases. This CDR3 spans 15 amino acids. Looked up from germline, CDR1 is MNHEY and CDR2 is SVGEGT. V dropped 5 bases and J dropped 2; count of bases not matched to a gene: 9. CDR3 nucleotide sequence: TGTGCCAGCAGTCGGACAGGACTCGTTACCTACGAGCAGTACTTC. This encodes CASSRTGLVTYEQYF.

The chain links TRBV4-3 to TRBJ2-5; no clear D gene. Germline assignment: CDR1 LGHNA and CDR2 YSLEER. V was pared by 4 bases and J by 1 base, with 10 bases between. The length of the CDR3 is 14 residues. This CDR3 is CASSRRVSQETQYF. For the CDR3, the DNA is TGCGCCAGCAGCCGCCGGGTTTCCCAAGAGACCCAGTACTTC.

This clonotype showed up just a few times. This chain connects TRBV29-1 to TRBJ2-1; the D gene is possibly TRBD2 (6 bases). V was cut by 6 bases and J by 0 bases, with 18 bases left in between. This CDR3 region has 16 residues. Germline loops: CDR1 SQVTM, CDR2 ANQGSEA. The CDR3 coding sequence is TGCAGCGTCTCAGGGCGACTGGGAGGCTCCTACAATGAGCAGTTCTTC. Its protein product is CSVSGRLGGSYNEQFF.

The sample holds a few counts of this clonotype. The chain's CDR3 is CASTWLAGTSGVSYNEQFF. The CDR3 coding sequence is TGTGCCAGCACTTGGCTCGCCGGGACTAGCGGTGTTTCCTACAATGAGCAGTTCTTC. The rearrangement uses TRBV6-5 and TRBJ2-1; 11 bases agree with TRBD2. The germline V gene encodes CDR1 MNHEY and CDR2 SVGAGI. Losses at the gene ends were 7 bases for V and 1 base for J; bases not matched to a gene: 15. This CDR3 contains 19 residues.

This clonotype has a handful of counts. The V and J genes are TRBV29-1 and TRBJ2-3; no reliable D call. Per germline, CDR1 SQVTM and CDR2 ANQGSEA. This CDR3 comprises 10 residues. The V and J ends lost 7 bases and 5 bases respectively, with 7 bases between them. The CDR3 coding sequence is TGCAGCGCGTACCAAGATACGCAGTATTTT. Translating gives CSAYQDTQYF.

V is TRBV6-5 and J is TRBJ2-1, with a weak D call TRBD1 (5 bases). V shed 6 bases and J shed 8 bases, with 14 bases lying between them. The CDR3 extends over 13 amino acids. Germline values: CDR1 MNHEY, CDR2 SVGAGI. CDR3 bases: TGTGCCAGCAGAGACAGCCTTTGGCATGAGCAGTTCTTC. Translated: CASRDSLWHEQFF.

This clonotype was seen only a few times. J is TRBJ2-7 and V is TRBV7-8; no clear D gene. Germline assignment: CDR1 SGHVS and CDR2 FQNEAQ. Trimming stripped 5 bases from V and 2 bases from J, with 19 bases between. The CDR3 is 16 amino acids. CDR3 nucleotides: TGTGCCAGCAGCCACCACCAGACCGAATTTACCTACGAGCAGTACTTC. Its protein is CASSHHQTEFTYEQYF. Full variable domain (rest looked up from reference TRBV7-8 and TRBJ2-7): GAGVSQSPRYKVAKRGQDVALRCDPISGHVSLFWYQQALGQGPEFLTYFQNEAQLDKSGLPSDRFFAERPEGSVSTLKIQRTQQEDSAVYLCASSHHQTEFTYEQYFGPGTRLTVT.

In this sample, this clonotype turned up a few times. The gene calls are TRBV5-1 and TRBJ2-1; D assignment may be TRBD1 or TRBD2 (5 bases each). Trimming left V 5 bases short and J 7 bases short, with 13 bases between. The germline V gene encodes CDR1 SGHRS and CDR2 YFSETQ. The CDR3 runs 13 residues. The CDR3 DNA reads as TGCGCCAGCAGAGCGGTTGGGGGAAATGAGCAGTTCTTC. It specifies CASRAVGGNEQFF.

The table lists this clonotype with a few counts. This chain joins TRBV20-1 and TRBJ2-1, with D perhaps matching TRBD2 (6 bases). CDR3 length: 15 residues. V lost 5 bases to trimming and J lost 6 bases, with 20 bases between them. Germline values: CDR1 DFQATT, CDR2 SNEGSKA (reference sequence). The CDR3: CSAHSRDFSSNEQFF. The CDR3 DNA is TGCAGTGCTCACAGCCGGGACTTCAGTTCCAATGAGCAGTTCTTC.

In its sample, this clonotype was seen a few times. The chain is built from TRBV29-1 and TRBJ1-2, with 8 positions matching TRBD1. Germline loops: CDR1 SQVTM, CDR2 ANQGSEA. The CDR3 runs 12 residues. V shed 7 bases and J 6 bases; nucleotides not matched to a gene: 7. In DNA, the CDR3 is TGCAGCGCTGGACAGGGCGCAGATGGCTACACCTTC. Protein: CSAGQGADGYTF.

This chain uses TRBV4-2 with TRBJ2-1; D gene unclear. CDR3 length equals 13 residues. V gave up 1 base and J gave up 3 bases, with 4 bases separating them. The germline CDR1 and CDR2 sequences are LGHNA and YNFKEQ. The CDR3 DNA reads TGTGCCAGCAGCCAAGCGCGCTACAATGAGCAGTTCTTC. This gives the protein CASSQARYNEQFF.

This clonotype was counted only a few times. The DNA for the CDR3 is TGTGCCACCAGTGCGTACAGCGACTCTGGGGCCAACGTCCTGACTTTC. Its protein product is CATSAYSDSGANVLTF. V is TRBV24-1 and J is TRBJ2-6; no definite D call. Germline lookup yields CDR1 KGHDR and CDR2 SFDVKD. The length of the CDR3 is 16 residues. V shed 5 bases and J shed 0 bases, with 10 bases lying between them.

The CDR3 loop is CASSTGTPTDTQYF. CDR3 coding DNA: TGCGCCAGCAGCACCGGGACCCCCACAGATACGCAGTATTTT. The rearrangement links TRBV5-1 to TRBJ2-3; D is tentatively TRBD1 or TRBD2 (5 bases each). There are 14 residues in the CDR3. Trimming removed 4 bases at V and 2 bases at J, with 11 bases between. Germline V gene sequence: CDR1 SGHRS, CDR2 YFSETQ.

The rearrangement links TRBV2 to TRBJ1-2; D remains unclear. The CDR3 covers 14 residues. The V end lost 7 bases, the J end lost 0 bases, and 12 bases lay between the germline ends. Germline V gene sequence: CDR1 SNHLY, CDR2 FYNNEI. In nucleotides, the CDR3 is TGTGCCAGCACCGCAACCGGTTCTAACTATGGCTACACCTTC. Protein sequence: CASTATGSNYGYTF. Variable domain in full (rest from reference TRBV2 and TRBJ1-2): EPEVTQTPSHQVTQMGQEVILRCVPISNHLYFYWYRQILGQKVEFLVSFYNNEISEKSEIFDDQFSVERPDGSNFTLKIRSTKLEDSAMYFCASTATGSNYGYTFGSGTRLTVV.

The chain joins TRBV29-1 to TRBJ2-5; no reliable D call. Looked up from germline, CDR1 is SQVTM and CDR2 is ANQGSEA. The CDR3 has 11 residues. V was shortened by 5 bases and J by 4 bases, with 8 bases between the two germline ends. The CDR3 region is CSVKGLETQYF. DNA of the CDR3: TGCAGCGTTAAGGGTTTAGAGACCCAGTACTTC.

J is TRBJ2-1 and V is TRBV6-4, with 10 bases lining up with TRBD2. Unmatched junction bases numbered 4, after V lost 0 bases and J lost 8 bases. The CDR3 totals 15 residues. CDR1 is MRHNA and CDR2 is SNTAGT in the germline V gene. The CDR3, as DNA: TGTGCCAGCAGTGACTCCAGCGGGGGGGCCTATGAGCAGTTCTTC. It translates to CASSDSSGGAYEQFF.

The chain uses TRBV6-5 and TRBJ2-2, with 11 bases identical to TRBD2. Per the germline V gene, CDR1 is MNHEY and CDR2 is SVGAGI. Losses at the gene ends were 5 bases for V and 4 bases for J; bases not matched to a gene: 3. The CDR3 contains 15 residues. Written as DNA, the CDR3 is TGTGCCAGCAGTGTAGCGGGGGGGATCACCGGGGAGCTGTTTTTT. Its translation is CASSVAGGITGELFF.

The V gene is TRBV20-1, the J gene TRBJ2-4; D may correspond to TRBD1 or TRBD2 (5 bases each). Gene TRBJ2-7 matches the end of the DNA better, so the J call may be wrong. The CDR3 loop spans 15 amino acids. Per the germline V gene, CDR1 is DFQATT and CDR2 is SNEGSKA (reference sequence). The CDR3 here is CSALNQRDAGYEQYF. DNA for the CDR3: TGCAGTGCTTTAAACCAACGGGACGCAGGCTACGAGCAGTACTTC.

This clonotype showed up many times. The rearrangement joins TRBV7-2 to TRBJ2-5; 7 bases align to TRBD2. CDR1 is SGHTA and CDR2 is FQGNSA in the germline V gene. The CDR3 is 16 amino acids. V shed 5 bases, J shed 2 bases, and the junction held 11 bases outside the gene matches. The CDR3 DNA sequence: TGTGCCAGCAGCCCTCAGCGGGGAGGGAGGCAAGAGACCCAGTACTTC. Translated, it gives CASSPQRGGRQETQYF.

The J gene is TRBJ2-3, the V gene TRBV29-1, with 8 bases lining up with TRBD2. J lost 2 bases, V lost 6 bases, and 7 bases had no gene match. The CDR3 covers 14 residues. CDR1 is SQVTM and CDR2 is ANQGSEA in the germline V gene. CDR3 sequence: CSVRKLAATDTQYF. For the CDR3, the DNA is TGCAGCGTCCGGAAACTAGCGGCCACAGATACGCAGTATTTT.

The chain uses TRBV28 and TRBJ1-1, with D possibly matching TRBD1 (6 bases). V lost 5 bases and J 11 bases, leaving 12 bases between the germline ends. Germline CDR1 and CDR2: MDHEN and SYDVKM. The CDR3 runs 11 residues. The DNA of the CDR3 is TGTGCCAGCAGTGGACCTGACAGGGCTTTCTTT. Residues: CASSGPDRAFF.

The gene calls are TRBV20-1 and TRBJ2-7, with 7 bases lining up with TRBD2. V dropped 0 bases and J dropped 2; count of bases not matched to a gene: 7. Germline loops: CDR1 DFQATT, CDR2 SNEGSKA (reference sequence). The CDR3 spans 15 residues. This CDR3 is CSARERSGVTYEQYF. CDR3 sequence (DNA): TGCAGTGCTAGAGAACGGAGCGGGGTAACCTACGAGCAGTACTTC.

This clonotype was seen a few times. The rearrangement links TRBV5-6 to TRBJ1-6; no clear D gene. Trimming left V 4 bases short and J 6 bases short, with 11 bases between. The CDR3 is made up of 14 amino acids. Per the germline V gene, CDR1 is SGHDT and CDR2 is YYEEEE. CDR3 loop: CASSHGRINSPLHF. The DNA of the CDR3 is TGTGCCAGCAGCCACGGACGGATTAATTCACCCCTCCACTTT.

The V and J genes are TRBV4-3 and TRBJ1-2; 9 nucleotides agree with TRBD1. Losses at the gene ends were 0 bases for V and 0 bases for J; bases not matched to a gene: 5. Germline V gene data show CDR1 as LGHNA and CDR2 as YSLEER. This CDR3 has 17 amino acids. CDR3 DNA: TGCGCCAGCAGCCAAGATTGGACAGGGGAGTCTAACTATGGCTACACCTTC. Translated, it gives CASSQDWTGESNYGYTF.

This clonotype occurred a few times. The chain couples TRBV20-1 to TRBJ2-7; D is ambiguous. Germline values: CDR1 DFQATT, CDR2 SNEGSKA (reference sequence). The CDR3 totals 12 residues. V was clipped by 5 bases and J by 3 bases, with 11 bases between them. CDR3 sequence reads: CSAPTNLYEQYF. CDR3 nucleotide sequence: TGCAGTGCTCCCACTAACCTCTACGAGCAGTACTTC.